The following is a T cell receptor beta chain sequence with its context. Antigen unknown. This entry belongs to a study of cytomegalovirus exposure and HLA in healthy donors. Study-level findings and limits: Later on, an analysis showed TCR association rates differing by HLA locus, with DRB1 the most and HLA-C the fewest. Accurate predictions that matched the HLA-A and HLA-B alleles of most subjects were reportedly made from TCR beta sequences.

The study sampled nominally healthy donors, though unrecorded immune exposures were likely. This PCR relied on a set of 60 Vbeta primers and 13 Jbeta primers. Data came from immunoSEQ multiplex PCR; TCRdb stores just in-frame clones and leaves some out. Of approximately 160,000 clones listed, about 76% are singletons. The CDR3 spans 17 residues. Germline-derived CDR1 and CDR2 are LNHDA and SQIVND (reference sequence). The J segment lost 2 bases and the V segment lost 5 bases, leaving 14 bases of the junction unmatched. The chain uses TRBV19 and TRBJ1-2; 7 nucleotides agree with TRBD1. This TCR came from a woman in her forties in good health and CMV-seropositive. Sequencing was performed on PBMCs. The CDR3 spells CASSSRTGSSPNYGYTF. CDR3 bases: TGTGCCAGTAGTTCCCGGACAGGATCTTCACCAAACTATGGCTACACCTTC.